Each of the 13 T cell receptor beta chains below was sequenced from the same sample in a study. TCRdb re-called the RT-PCR reads with MiXCR, one entry per CDR3 protein. The table has hundreds of thousands of distinct CDR3 sequences, approximately 15% seen once; the top ten hold roughly 3.9%. Sequenced input: memory CD4+ T cells from blood. Receptors originate from a female donor in good health, serving as a healthy control.

There are a few counts of this clonotype. The chain couples TRBV2 to TRBJ1-1; a possible D gene is TRBD1 (5 bases). Germline lookup yields CDR1 SNHLY and CDR2 FYNNEI. The CDR3 has 14 amino acids. Deletions cut 7 bases from V and 4 bases from J, with 16 bases between. The CDR3 loop is CASKIEGSTTEAFF. The CDR3 bases are TGTGCCAGCAAGATAGAGGGGTCGACCACTGAAGCTTTCTTT.

The chain has TRBV19 and TRBJ2-2, with a possible D match to TRBD2 (6 bases). V was pared by 7 bases and J by 0 bases, with 9 bases between. CDR3 length: 14 amino acids. Germline values: CDR1 LNHDA, CDR2 SQIVND (reference sequence). The CDR3 DNA reads TGTGCCAGTACGGCGGGGTCGAACACCGGGGAGCTGTTTTTT. Translated: CASTAGSNTGELFF.

This clonotype was seen at least ten times. The chain links TRBV5-1 to TRBJ2-1, with 9 positions matching TRBD1. The V gene's germline CDR1 is SGHRS and CDR2 YFSETQ. This CDR3 comprises 14 residues. V shed 4 bases, J shed 6 bases, and the junction held 5 bases outside the gene matches. CDR3 in amino acids: CASSPGQGVNEQFF. In DNA, the CDR3 is TGCGCCAGCAGCCCGGGACAGGGAGTCAATGAGCAGTTCTTC.

This clonotype is a singleton in its sample. V usage is TRBV7-9 and J usage is TRBJ2-5; D may be TRBD1 or TRBD2 (5 bases each). The CDR3 length is 16 residues. Germline V gives CDR1 SEHNR, CDR2 FQNEAQ (reference sequence). With 5 bases removed from V and 2 bases from J, the gap between germline ends came to 18 bases. The DNA for the CDR3 is TGTGCCAGCAGCCCCGGGGACGGTTCCCTTCAAGAGACCCAGTACTTC. It is translated as CASSPGDGSLQETQYF.

V usage is TRBV10-3 and J usage is TRBJ1-5; possible D gene TRBD1, 6 bases. There are 14 residues in the CDR3. The germline V gene encodes CDR1 ENHRY and CDR2 SYGVKD. Trimming left V 3 bases short and J 12 bases short, with 18 bases between. This CDR3 is CAISDRGGAGHQHF. Written as DNA, the CDR3 is TGTGCCATCAGTGATAGGGGGGGCGCAGGTCACCAGCATTTT.

V and J are TRBV18 and TRBJ1-4, with 10 bases identical to TRBD1. CDR1 KGHSH and CDR2 LQKENI come from the germline V gene. The CDR3 is 19 amino acids. Trimming removed 3 bases from V and 3 bases from J; junction bases left unmatched: 13. The CDR3 reads CASSPRQGAPFEANEKLFF. In DNA, the CDR3 is TGTGCCAGCTCACCGCGACAGGGGGCACCGTTTGAGGCTAATGAAAAACTGTTTTTT.

The sample holds a few counts of this clonotype. The CDR3 reads CASSLTTVLSNQPQHF. The CDR3 coding sequence is TGTGCCAGCAGCTTAACGACAGTCTTAAGCAATCAGCCCCAGCATTTT. The V gene is TRBV7-8, the J gene TRBJ1-5; D perhaps matches TRBD1 (5 bases). V was clipped by 2 bases and J by 1 base, with 12 bases between them. The CDR3 extends over 16 amino acids. The V gene's germline CDR1 is SGHVS and CDR2 FQNEAQ.

This clonotype came up many times. This chain connects TRBV20-1 to TRBJ2-1, with D perhaps TRBD1 (5 bases). The germline V gene has CDR1 DFQATT and CDR2 SNEGSKA (reference sequence). The CDR3 is made up of 11 amino acids. V gave up 0 bases and J gave up 12 bases, with 9 bases separating them. The CDR3 region is CSARDGTGQFF. The DNA for the CDR3 is TGCAGTGCTAGAGATGGAACAGGGCAGTTCTTC.

Only a few counts were recorded for this clonotype. The genes are TRBV20-1 and TRBJ1-1; 7 bases are a match to TRBD1. In germline, CDR1 is DFQATT, CDR2 SNEGSKA (reference sequence). This CDR3 has 15 residues. Trimming removed 4 bases from V and 1 base from J; junction bases left unmatched: 9. The CDR3 nucleotides read TGCAGTGCTAAACGCCCGGGACAGCAGAACACTGAAGCTTTCTTT. Protein product: CSAKRPGQQNTEAFF.

This clonotype has at least ten counts. V gene TRBV25-1 combines with J gene TRBJ2-3; the D gene is possibly TRBD2 (5 bases). V gave up 2 bases and J gave up 3 bases, with 12 bases separating them. The CDR3 runs to 15 residues. Germline V gene data show CDR1 as MGHDK and CDR2 as SYGVNS. CDR3 coding DNA: TGTGCCAGCAGTGAAGTCGGGAAAATAACAGATACGCAGTATTTT. It translates to CASSEVGKITDTQYF.

The rearrangement joins TRBV6-2 or TRBV6-3 to TRBJ2-7, with no clear D. Germline-derived CDR1 and CDR2 are MNHEY and SVGEGT. The CDR3 sequence is 18 residues long. Trimming removed 0 bases from V and 5 bases from J, with 23 bases in between. The CDR3 sequence is CASSYSTLRDRASHEQYF. The CDR3 DNA reads as TGTGCCAGCAGTTACTCGACTCTTAGGGATCGAGCGTCACACGAGCAGTACTTC.

This clonotype was observed a handful of times. The chain employs TRBV7-2 and TRBJ2-2; D remains ambiguous. The CDR3 length is 15 residues. The germline V gene has CDR1 SGHTA and CDR2 FQGNSA. V lost 5 bases and J 7 bases, leaving 17 bases between the germline ends. This CDR3 is CASSLRPILVGELFF. In DNA, the CDR3 is TGTGCCAGCAGCCTACGACCGATCCTGGTCGGGGAGCTGTTTTTT.

This clonotype was counted many times. The junction and the germline gene differ at one end; a read error may be behind it. J is TRBJ2-1 and V is TRBV29-1; 10 positions match TRBD1. CDR3 size: 12 residues. The germline V gene encodes CDR1 SQVTM and CDR2 ANQGSEA. For the CDR3, the DNA is TGCAGCGTTGAATCGGACAGGGGGTCACGGCTCTTC. Translation gives CSVESDRGSRLF.